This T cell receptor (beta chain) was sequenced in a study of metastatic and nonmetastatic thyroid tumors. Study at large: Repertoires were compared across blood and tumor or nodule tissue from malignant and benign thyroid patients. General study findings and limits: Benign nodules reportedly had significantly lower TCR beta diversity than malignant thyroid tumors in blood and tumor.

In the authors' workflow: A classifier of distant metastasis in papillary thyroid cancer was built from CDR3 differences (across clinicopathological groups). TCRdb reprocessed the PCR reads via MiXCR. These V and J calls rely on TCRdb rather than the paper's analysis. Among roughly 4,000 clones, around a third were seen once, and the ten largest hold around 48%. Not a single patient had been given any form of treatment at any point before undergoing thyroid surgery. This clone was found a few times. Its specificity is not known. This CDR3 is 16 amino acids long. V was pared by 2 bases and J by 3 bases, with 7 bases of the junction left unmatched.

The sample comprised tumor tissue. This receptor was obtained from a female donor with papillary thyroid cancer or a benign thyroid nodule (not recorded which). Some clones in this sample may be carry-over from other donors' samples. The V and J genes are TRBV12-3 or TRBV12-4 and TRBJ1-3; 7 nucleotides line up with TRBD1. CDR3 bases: TGTGCCAGCAGTTTATCTGGCAGGGGGTTTGGAAACACCATATATTTT. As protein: CASSLSGRGFGNTIYF.